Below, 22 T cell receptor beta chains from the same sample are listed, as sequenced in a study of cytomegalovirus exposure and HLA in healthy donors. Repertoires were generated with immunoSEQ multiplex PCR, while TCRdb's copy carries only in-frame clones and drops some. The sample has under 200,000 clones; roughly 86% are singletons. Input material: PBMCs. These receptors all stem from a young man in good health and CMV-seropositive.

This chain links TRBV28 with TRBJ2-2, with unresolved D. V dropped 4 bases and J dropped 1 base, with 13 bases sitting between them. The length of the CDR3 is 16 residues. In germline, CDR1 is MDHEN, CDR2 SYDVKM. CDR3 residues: CASSSGPLRNTGELFF. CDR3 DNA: TGTGCCAGCAGTTCGGGTCCTCTCAGGAACACCGGGGAGCTGTTTTTT.

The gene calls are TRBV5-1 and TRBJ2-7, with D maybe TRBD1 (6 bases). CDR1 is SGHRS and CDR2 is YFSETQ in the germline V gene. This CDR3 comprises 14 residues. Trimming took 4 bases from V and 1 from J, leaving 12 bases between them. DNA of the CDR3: TGCGCCAGCAGCCGACACGGACAGTCCTACGAGCAGTACTTC. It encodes CASSRHGQSYEQYF.

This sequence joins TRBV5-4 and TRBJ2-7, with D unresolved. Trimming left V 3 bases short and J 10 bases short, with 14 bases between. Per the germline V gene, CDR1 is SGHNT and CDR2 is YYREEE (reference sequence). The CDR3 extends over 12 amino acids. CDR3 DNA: TGTGCCAGCAGCTCTAATCCAGGATCCCAGTACTTC. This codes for CASSSNPGSQYF.

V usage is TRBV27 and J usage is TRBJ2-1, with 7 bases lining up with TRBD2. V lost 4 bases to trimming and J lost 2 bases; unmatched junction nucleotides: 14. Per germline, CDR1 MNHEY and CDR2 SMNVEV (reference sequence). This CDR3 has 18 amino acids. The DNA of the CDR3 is TGTGCCAGCAGTTCCCCAATTCCGGGGCGGGAGACCTACAATGAGCAGTTCTTC. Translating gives CASSSPIPGRETYNEQFF.

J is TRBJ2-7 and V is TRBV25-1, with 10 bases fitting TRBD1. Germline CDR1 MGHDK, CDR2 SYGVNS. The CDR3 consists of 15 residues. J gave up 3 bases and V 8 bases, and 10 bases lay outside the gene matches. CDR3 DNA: TGTGCCAGCTCTAGTTGGGGGACAGGGGACTACGAGCAGTACTTC. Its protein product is CASSSWGTGDYEQYF.

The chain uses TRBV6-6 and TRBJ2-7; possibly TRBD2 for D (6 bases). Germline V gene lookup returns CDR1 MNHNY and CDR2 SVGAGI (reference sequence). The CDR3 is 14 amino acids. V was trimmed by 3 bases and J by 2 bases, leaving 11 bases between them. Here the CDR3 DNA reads TGTGCCAGCAGTTATGCGGGACTTACCTACGAGCAGTACTTC. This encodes CASSYAGLTYEQYF.

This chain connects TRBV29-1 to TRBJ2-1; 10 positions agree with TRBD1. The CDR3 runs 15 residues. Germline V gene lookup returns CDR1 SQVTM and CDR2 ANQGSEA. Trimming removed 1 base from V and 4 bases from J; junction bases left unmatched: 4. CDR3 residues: CSVEGDRGYYNEQFF. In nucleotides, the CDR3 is TGCAGCGTTGAAGGGGACAGGGGTTATTACAATGAGCAGTTCTTC.

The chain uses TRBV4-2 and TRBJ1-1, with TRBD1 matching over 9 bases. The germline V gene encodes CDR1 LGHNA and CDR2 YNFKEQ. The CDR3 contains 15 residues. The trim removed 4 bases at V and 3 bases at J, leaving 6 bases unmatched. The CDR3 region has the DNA TGTGCCAGCAGCCCCGAACAGGGGGCCGACACTGAAGCTTTCTTT. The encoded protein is CASSPEQGADTEAFF.

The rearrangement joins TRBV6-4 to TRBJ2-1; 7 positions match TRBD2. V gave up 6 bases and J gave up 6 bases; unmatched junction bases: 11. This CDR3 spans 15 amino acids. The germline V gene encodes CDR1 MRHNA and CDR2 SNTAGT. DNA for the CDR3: TGTGCCAGCAGCCCGGGGAGGGCCTCAAGCAATGAGCAGTTCTTC. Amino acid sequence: CASSPGRASSNEQFF.

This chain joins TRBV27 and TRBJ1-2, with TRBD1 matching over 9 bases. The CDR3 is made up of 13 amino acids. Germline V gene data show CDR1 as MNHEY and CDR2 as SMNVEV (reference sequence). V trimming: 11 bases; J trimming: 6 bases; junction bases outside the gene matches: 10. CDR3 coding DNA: TGTGCCTCGCGGGGACAGGGACGGAATGGCTACACCTTC. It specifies CASRGQGRNGYTF.

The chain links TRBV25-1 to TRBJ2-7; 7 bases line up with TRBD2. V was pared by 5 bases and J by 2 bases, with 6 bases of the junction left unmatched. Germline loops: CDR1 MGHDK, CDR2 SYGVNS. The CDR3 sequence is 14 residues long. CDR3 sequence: CASSSSGNTYEQYF. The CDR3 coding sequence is TGTGCCAGCAGTTCAAGCGGGAATACCTACGAGCAGTACTTC.

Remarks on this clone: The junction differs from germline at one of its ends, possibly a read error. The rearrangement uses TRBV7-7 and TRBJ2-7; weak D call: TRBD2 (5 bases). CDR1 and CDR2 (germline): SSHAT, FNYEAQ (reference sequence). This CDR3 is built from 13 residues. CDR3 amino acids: CASSLGEGGEQYF. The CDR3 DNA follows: TGTGCTAGCAGCTTAGGAGAGGGTGGAGAGCAGTACTTC.

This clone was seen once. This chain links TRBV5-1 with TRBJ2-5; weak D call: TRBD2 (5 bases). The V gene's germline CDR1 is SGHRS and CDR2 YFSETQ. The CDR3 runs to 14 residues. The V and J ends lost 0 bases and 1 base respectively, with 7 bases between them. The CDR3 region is CASSLAGSQETQYF. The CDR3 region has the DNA TGCGCCAGCAGCTTGGCGGGGAGCCAAGAGACCCAGTACTTC.

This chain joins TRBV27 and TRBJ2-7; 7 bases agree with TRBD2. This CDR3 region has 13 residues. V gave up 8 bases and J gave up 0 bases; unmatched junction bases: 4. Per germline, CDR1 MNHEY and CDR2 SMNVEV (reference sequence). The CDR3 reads CASGGVSSYEQYF. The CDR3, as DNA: TGTGCCAGCGGGGGGGTCAGCTCCTACGAGCAGTACTTC.

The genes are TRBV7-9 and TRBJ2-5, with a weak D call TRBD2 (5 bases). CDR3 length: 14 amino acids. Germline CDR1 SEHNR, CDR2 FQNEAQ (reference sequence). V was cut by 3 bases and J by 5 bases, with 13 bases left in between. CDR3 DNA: TGTGCCAGCAGCTTTTCTGGAGGTCGGGAGACCCAGTACTTC. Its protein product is CASSFSGGRETQYF.

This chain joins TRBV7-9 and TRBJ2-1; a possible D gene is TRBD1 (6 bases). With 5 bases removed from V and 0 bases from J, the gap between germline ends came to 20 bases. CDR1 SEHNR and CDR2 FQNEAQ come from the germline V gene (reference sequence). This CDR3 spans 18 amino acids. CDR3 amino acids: CASSPARWGQGSYNEQFF. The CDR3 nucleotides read TGTGCCAGCAGCCCTGCCCGGTGGGGGCAGGGCTCCTACAATGAGCAGTTCTTC.

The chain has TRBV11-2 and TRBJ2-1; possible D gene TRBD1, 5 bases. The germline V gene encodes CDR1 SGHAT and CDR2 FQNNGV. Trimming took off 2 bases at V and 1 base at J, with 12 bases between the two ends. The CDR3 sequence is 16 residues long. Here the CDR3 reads CASSLRFDRSYNEQFF. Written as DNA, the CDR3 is TGTGCCAGCAGCTTACGGTTTGACAGATCCTACAATGAGCAGTTCTTC.

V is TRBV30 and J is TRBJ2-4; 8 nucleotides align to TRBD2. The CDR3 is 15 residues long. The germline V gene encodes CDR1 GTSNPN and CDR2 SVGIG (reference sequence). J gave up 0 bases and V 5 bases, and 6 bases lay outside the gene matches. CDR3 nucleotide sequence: TGTGCCTGGGGCCCAACTAGCGGAGCCAAAAACATTCAGTACTTC. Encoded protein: CAWGPTSGAKNIQYF.

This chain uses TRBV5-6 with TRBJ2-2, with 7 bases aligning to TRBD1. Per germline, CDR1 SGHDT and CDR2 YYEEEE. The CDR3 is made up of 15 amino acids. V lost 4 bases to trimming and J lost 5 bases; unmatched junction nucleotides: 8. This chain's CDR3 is CASSQTGYRTGELFF. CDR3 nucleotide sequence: TGTGCCAGCAGCCAGACAGGGTATCGGACCGGGGAGCTGTTTTTT.

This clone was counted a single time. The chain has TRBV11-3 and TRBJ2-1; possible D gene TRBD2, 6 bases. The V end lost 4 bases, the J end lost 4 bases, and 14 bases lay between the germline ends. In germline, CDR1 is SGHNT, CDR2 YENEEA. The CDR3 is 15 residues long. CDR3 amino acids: CASSSTRERYNEQFF. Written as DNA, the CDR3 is TGTGCCAGCAGCTCGACTAGGGAGCGATACAATGAGCAGTTCTTC.

The CDR3 DNA reads TGTGCCAGTAGTTTAGCGCGAGTGTCCTACGAGCAGTACTTC. It specifies CASSLARVSYEQYF. The chain uses TRBV19 and TRBJ2-7; tentative D call: TRBD2 (5 bases). CDR3 length: 14 residues. V was clipped by 5 bases and J by 1 base, with 12 bases between them. Germline V gene data show CDR1 as LNHDA and CDR2 as SQIVND (reference sequence). The full variable domain, in which reference TRBV19 and TRBJ2-7 provide the parts outside the CDR3, is DGGITQSPKYLFRKEGQNVTLSCEQNLNHDAMYWYRQDPGQGLRLIYYSQIVNDFQKGDIAEGYSVSREKKESFPLTVTSAQKNPTAFYLCASSLARVSYEQYFGPGTRLTVT.

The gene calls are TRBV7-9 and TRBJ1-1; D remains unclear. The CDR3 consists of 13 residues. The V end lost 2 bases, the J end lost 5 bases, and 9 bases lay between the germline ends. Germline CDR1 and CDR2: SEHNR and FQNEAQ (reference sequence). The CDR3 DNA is TGTGCCAGCAGCTTACCGCCAGGTACTGAAGCTTTCTTT. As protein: CASSLPPGTEAFF.